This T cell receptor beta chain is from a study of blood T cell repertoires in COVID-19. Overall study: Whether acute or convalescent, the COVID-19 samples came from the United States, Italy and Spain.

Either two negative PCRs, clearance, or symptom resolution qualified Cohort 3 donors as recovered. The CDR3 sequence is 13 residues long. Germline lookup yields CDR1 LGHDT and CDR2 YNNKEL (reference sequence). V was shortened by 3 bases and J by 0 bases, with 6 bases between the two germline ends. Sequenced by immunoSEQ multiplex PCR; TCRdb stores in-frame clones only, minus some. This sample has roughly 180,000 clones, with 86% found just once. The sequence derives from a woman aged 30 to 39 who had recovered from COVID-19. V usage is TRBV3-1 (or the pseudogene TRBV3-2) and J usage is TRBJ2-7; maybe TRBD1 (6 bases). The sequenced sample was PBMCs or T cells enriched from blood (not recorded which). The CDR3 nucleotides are TGTGCCAGCAGCCACAGGGGCTCCTACGAGCAGTACTTC. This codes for CASSHRGSYEQYF.